This TCR beta chain was observed in a study of blood T cell repertoires in COVID-19. Repertoires were generated with immunoSEQ multiplex PCR, while TCRdb's copy carries only in-frame clones and drops some. The table records 60,000 to 75,000 clones, approximately 90% of them present only once. The length of the CDR3 is 16 residues. CDR1 and CDR2 (germline): SEHNR, FQNEAQ (reference sequence). After removal of 6 bases from V and 2 bases from J, the junction contained 6 bases not matched to a gene. The source of this sequence is a human donor in a cohort sampled during active COVID-19. Input material: peripheral blood. V and J are TRBV7-9 and TRBJ2-2, with 10 positions matching TRBD2. The CDR3 region is CASRVAGGGNTGELFF. The CDR3 coding sequence is TGTGCCAGCAGGGTAGCGGGAGGAGGAAACACCGGGGAGCTGTTTTTT.